This T cell receptor (beta chain) was identified in a study of T cells in Graves' hyperthyroidism and ophthalmopathy. Turning to the study itself: Sampling of peripheral blood happened at initial diagnosis, prior to any treatment.

V was cut by 3 bases and J by 0 bases, with 15 bases left in between. Germline-derived CDR1 and CDR2 are LNHDA and SQIVND (reference sequence). The CDR3 has 17 amino acids. Pregnant or lactating patients were excluded, as were those with uncontrolled infection or other autoimmune disease. Diagnostic assessment was based on clinical symptoms, serum thyroxine and TRAb, thyroid ultrasound and orbital computed tomography. On this clonotype itself: The antigen is unknown.

The TCR beta CDR3 regions underwent amplification using RNA transcripts as the source. Initially, a first-round RT-PCR of the TCR CDR3 employed the HTBI primer set. Each CDR3 protein is one row after TCRdb ran MiXCR on the multiplex PCR reads. The sample has some 500,000 distinct CDR3 sequences, 15% to 20% seen once; the top ten hold approximately 32%. Whole-study results and caveats: Blood also showed most of the thyroid clonotypes that were expanded above 0.001.

This clonotype originated in a woman aged 25 to 45 with Graves' ophthalmopathy. This chain uses TRBV19 with TRBJ2-1; TRBD1 is a possible D gene (5 bases). Material for sequencing was blood. The CDR3 nucleotides are TGTGCCAGTAGTATGGTCCAGGGCTTGGGCTCCTACAATGAGCAGTTCTTC. This gives the protein CASSMVQGLGSYNEQFF.